This T cell receptor (beta chain) originates from a study of cytomegalovirus exposure and HLA in healthy donors (dated by TCRdb to between 2016 and 2019). For the study in its entirety: An earlier analysis of several hundred of the donors reported under 300 Gb of sequence data and 117 million unique TCR beta sequences obtained from roughly 180 million T cells. Roughly 290 gigabases of sequencing data and approximately 92 million unique TCR sequences made up an early release that covered 500 to 700 HLA-typed donors. Of the roughly 410 genotyped donors, less than 90% were placed in the genetic ancestry cluster associated with self-reported Caucasian donors. The aim of the study was to test whether cataloging public T cell receptors could identify signatures of past pathogen exposure. Using immunosequencing, the study profiled T cell repertoires from fewer than 700 subjects and related those repertoires to cytomegalovirus serostatus. In addition to the first cohort of roughly 670 subjects, a separate validation cohort of 120 different subjects was used. To predict cytomegalovirus infection status, the study combined high-throughput TCR immunosequencing, statistical association of individual TCRs with disease status, and machine learning. To study patterns of TCR occurrence, a later analysis re-analyzed previously published TCR beta repertoires from hundreds of donors and added high-resolution HLA genotyping. Rather than using new phenotypic data, the later analysis identified candidate immune exposures from TCR beta sequences and from how often those sequences occurred across donors. An earlier analysis of 587 of the donors used high-throughput TCR beta sequencing to judge whether each TCR beta V gene segment behaved as functional or pseudogenic. Alongside the repertoire data, information on donor age, sex, ethnicity and CMV serostatus was compiled. In a later genetic analysis, genome-wide SNP genotypes for about 55% of the roughly 700 donors were used, and that subset was treated as a discovery cohort. Every discovery cohort repertoire had been produced on one sequencing platform. HLA typing included class I and class II loci at four-digit resolution. Typing coverage differed by locus: A, B, C, DRB1 and DQB1 were typed in roughly 620-630 donors, DQA1 in 500 to 550, DPA1 in 600 to 610, and DPB1 in around 490. About 5 DR-DQ haplotypes were handled as single units for association and clustering, since linkage in the cohort was strong. Across about 370 genotyped donors of the cohort, an average of approximately 220,000 unique TCR beta nucleotide sequences per donor were sequenced, and approximately 17% of those sequences were non-productive.

Comment on this clone: There is no known antigen for this receptor. The record has no base qualities; no much larger clone is one base away.

Spanning cysteine to phenylalanine, the CDR3 consists of 13 amino acids. CDR3 DNA is the only sequence kept; it has 39 bases, read in frame from the first base. CDR1 and CDR2 were assigned from the germline V gene (reference sequence) as LNHDA and SQIVND. A distance of 12 bases separates the germline ends of V and J, which lose 10 bases and 0 bases respectively. Library construction relied on the immunoSEQ multiplex PCR assay. For the multiplex PCR, a mixture combining 60 forward primers for TCR Vbeta segments and 13 reverse primers for TCR Jbeta segments was used. The CDR3 region of rearranged TCR beta genes was amplified from genomic DNA with a multiplex PCR assay. The Illumina HiSeq System was used to sequence the amplified TCR beta libraries as 87-base-pair reads. In the original analysis: In a later analysis, roughly 80 million unique TCR beta chains were counted across the roughly 670 repertoires, and roughly 10 million of these chains were shared by at least two donors. A nearest-neighbor algorithm error-corrected the raw reads and collapsed the reads into unique sequences, merging closely related sequences to remove PCR and sequencing errors. V, D and J gene segments were assigned by aligning CDR3 sequences to IMGT reference sequences. For a sequence to be retained, a match of at least six nucleotides to both a V gene segment and a J gene segment was required. A rearrangement was called productive if the CDR3 had no stop codons and remained in frame with V and J, and every other rearrangement was called non-productive. Following IMGT convention, CDR3 was defined as the stretch from the second conserved V-encoded cysteine to the conserved J-encoded phenylalanine. In an earlier analysis of more than 550 of the donors, sequences lacking an unambiguous match to a single V gene segment were excluded. In an earlier analysis of a few hundred of the donors, V segments were called functional above 56.7% productive rearrangements and were called segregating when the between-donor standard deviation exceeded 5%. A statistical classification framework was built to diagnose cytomegalovirus status from the catalog of TCR beta chain sequences. In a later analysis, TCR nucleotide sequences were compared against IMGT/GENE-DB human TR gene sequences so that V and J genes could be assigned. Using the TCRdist pipeline, a later analysis assigned CDR3 sequences along with most-parsimonious VDJ recombination scenarios. In a later analysis, each TCR beta chain was defined by its CDR3 amino acid sequence together with its V-gene family, and reads lacking a unique V-gene family were excluded. As a way to deal with suspected cross-contamination and a sequencing artifact, a later analysis dropped 450 to 700 nucleotide sequences that were highly shared and had low generation probability. For each public chain, a later analysis derived a clonal expansion index from normalized ranks of inferred template counts within each repertoire. In a later analysis, generation probabilities were computed with a VDJ recombination model fitted to out-of-frame rearrangements, and the resulting probabilities were checked against IGoR. In a later analysis, hypergeometric tests were used to score TCR-TCR, TCR-HLA and TCR-CMV co-occurrence, with a repertoire-size bias correction applied to TCR pairs. To estimate false discovery rates, a later analysis permuted the HLA or CMV assignments 20 times. In a later analysis, co-occurring TCRs were grouped with DBSCAN, and TCRdist sequence similarity was added when clustering was performed within HLA-allele-positive subsets. Repertoires with fewer than 30,000 or more than 120,000 public chains were left out of co-occurrence clustering, as were four to six repertoires with anomalous nucleotide sharing. TCRdb took this table from immuneACCESS and kept in-frame rearrangements with V and J called. Such tables lack part of the clones; where checked against another copy, unresolved V genes explain under half of the gap, and the rest is unexplained. V and J calls and clone size come straight from that table; D and trimming were deduced from the DNA. The sample data list 100,000 to 150,000 clones, and more than 65% of these were observed just once. Under 5% of the sample is held by the ten biggest clonotypes.

The paper as a whole reports these results and caveats: The 87-base-pair reads could not distinguish some IMGT-functional V segments, including TRBV6-2 and TRBV6-3, so those segments were excluded. Because some donors lacked HLA typing at each locus, the association tests relied only on the typed subset. Several of the top co-occurrence clusters appeared to be linked to parvovirus B19, influenza, CMV and Epstein-Barr virus, according to a later analysis. A cluster of highly shared sequence variants was judged likely to represent a technical artifact of the sequencing pipeline. The authors suggested that the approach could potentially be generalized to other disease states and immunological phenotypes. The cohort was sequenced for TCR beta chains only, and without alpha or paired-chain data the features that could be detected were limited. Compared with the approximately 670-donor mean, donors in an Asian-associated ancestry cluster had fewer N-insertions in productive TCRs, according to a later genetic analysis. Correlated functional status among segregating V segments might reflect linkage disequilibrium, but an unknown experimental factor could not be ruled out. Presence/absence analyses assumed roughly uniform sequencing depth across donors, an assumption that may not hold. Strong co-occurrence of HLA alleles, especially DR and DQ, made assigning TCR associations to individual alleles difficult. In a later genetic analysis, a missense DCLRE1C variant was associated with V-gene and J-gene trimming of TCR beta chains, and the association was replicated in an independent cohort. An earlier analysis of approximately 500 of the donors showed that most TCR beta V segments appeared in productive rearrangements either about 87% or about 30% of the time, which broadly matched IMGT annotations. In the study, around 150 TCR beta chains were listed as associated with cytomegalovirus. CMV serostatus was the only immune exposure information available for the cohort. At a false discovery rate of 0.05, a later analysis linked under 20,000 TCR beta sequences to specific HLA alleles. Because counts were too low, around 17 rarely observed V segments, including chromosome 9 orphons, were left out of the earlier analysis of some 600 of the donors. In a later analysis, HLA-associated TCR beta chains showed more clonal expansion and lower generation probabilities than non-associated chains that were equally common. In a later analysis, TCR association rates were found to vary across HLA loci, with the most associated TCRs seen for DRB1 alleles and the fewest for HLA-C alleles. Across donors, most TCR sequences were observed very rarely, whereas some public TCRs were present in many individuals. A further reported finding was that TCR beta sequences accurately predicted the HLA-A and HLA-B alleles for most subjects in the first cohort. In vitro tests confirmed that a few of the cytomegalovirus-associated TCR beta chains recognize cytomegalovirus antigens. The classifier was reported to diagnose cytomegalovirus status with high specificity and sensitivity in both the original and validation cohorts. Most CMV-associated TCR beta chains appeared to be HLA-restricted in a later analysis, and the HLA associations seemed to be driven largely by CMV exposure.

The cohort was made up of hundreds of healthy bone marrow donors. At the time of sampling, all cohort members were nominally healthy, though unrecorded immune exposures were likely present. The donor was CMV seropositive and belonged to the group of around 300 seropositive cohort members. Each donor provided a peripheral blood sample, and peripheral blood mononuclear cells were used for TCR beta sequencing. The Qiagen DNeasy Blood Extraction Kit was used to extract genomic DNA from the blood cell samples. The rearrangement combines TRBV19 with TRBJ2-5, and possibly TRBD1, on 6 matching bases. This TCR was sampled from a man between 18 and 29 years old in good health and CMV-seropositive. Sequenced: PBMCs. In nucleotide form, the sequence is TGTGCCACCAAACAGGGAAACCAAGAGACCCAGTACTTC. It is translated as CATKQGNQETQYF.